This T cell receptor beta chain was found in a study of technical replicates of blood from a few donors. The CDR3 extends over 15 amino acids. Germline V lookup: CDR1 SGHRS, CDR2 YFSETQ. Trimming shortened V by 2 bases and J by 2 bases, and 14 bases separated the two germline ends. TCRdb's copy holds only in-frame clones and misses some; the assay was immunoSEQ multiplex PCR. Of some 80,000 clones in the sample, approximately 96% were seen once. The V call is TRBV5-1, the J call TRBJ2-7, with D possibly TRBD2 on 6 matching bases. The clonotype originates from a human donor in good health. Source material: T cells isolated from PBMCs. CDR3 bases: TGCGCCAGCAGCTTTGGGGCTAGCGCTACCTACGAGCAGTACTTC. Translation gives CASSFGASATYEQYF.